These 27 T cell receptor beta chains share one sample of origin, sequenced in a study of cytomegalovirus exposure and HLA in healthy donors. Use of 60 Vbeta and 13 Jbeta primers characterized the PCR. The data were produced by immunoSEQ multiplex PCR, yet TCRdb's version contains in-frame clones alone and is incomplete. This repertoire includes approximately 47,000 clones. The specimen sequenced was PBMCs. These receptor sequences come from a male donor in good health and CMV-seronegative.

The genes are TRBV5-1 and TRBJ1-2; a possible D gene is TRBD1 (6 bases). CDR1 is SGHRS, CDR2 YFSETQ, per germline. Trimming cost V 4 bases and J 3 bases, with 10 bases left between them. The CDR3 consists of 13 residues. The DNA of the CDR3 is TGCGCCAGCAGCCGAGGGGGGGACTATGGCTACACCTTC. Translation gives CASSRGGDYGYTF.

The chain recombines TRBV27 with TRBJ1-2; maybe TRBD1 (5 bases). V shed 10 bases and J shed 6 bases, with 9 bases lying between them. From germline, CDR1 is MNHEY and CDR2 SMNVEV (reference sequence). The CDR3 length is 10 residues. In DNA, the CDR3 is TGTGCCACGTACAGGAATGGCTACACCTTC. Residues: CATYRNGYTF.

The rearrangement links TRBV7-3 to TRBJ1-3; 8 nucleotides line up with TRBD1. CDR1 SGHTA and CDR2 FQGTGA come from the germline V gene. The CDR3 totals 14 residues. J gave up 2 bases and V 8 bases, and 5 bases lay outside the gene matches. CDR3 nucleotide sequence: TGTGCCAGCCCAGGGGGCTTAGCTGGAAACACCATATATTTT. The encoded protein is CASPGGLAGNTIYF.

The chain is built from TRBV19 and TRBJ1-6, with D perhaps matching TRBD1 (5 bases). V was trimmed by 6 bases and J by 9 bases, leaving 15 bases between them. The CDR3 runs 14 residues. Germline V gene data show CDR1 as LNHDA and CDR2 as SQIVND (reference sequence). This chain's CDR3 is CASRFRDYSSPLHF. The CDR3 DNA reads TGTGCCAGTAGGTTCCGGGACTACAGTTCACCCCTCCACTTT. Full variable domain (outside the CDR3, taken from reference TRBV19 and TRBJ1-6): DGGITQSPKYLFRKEGQNVTLSCEQNLNHDAMYWYRQDPGQGLRLIYYSQIVNDFQKGDIAEGYSVSREKKESFPLTVTSAQKNPTAFYLCASRFRDYSSPLHFGNGTRLTVT.

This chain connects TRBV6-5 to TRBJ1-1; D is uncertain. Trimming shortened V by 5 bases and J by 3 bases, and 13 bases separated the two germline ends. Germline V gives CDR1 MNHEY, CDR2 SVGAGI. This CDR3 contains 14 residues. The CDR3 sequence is CASSKNPEDTEAFF. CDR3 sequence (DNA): TGTGCCAGCAGTAAAAATCCCGAGGACACTGAAGCTTTCTTT.

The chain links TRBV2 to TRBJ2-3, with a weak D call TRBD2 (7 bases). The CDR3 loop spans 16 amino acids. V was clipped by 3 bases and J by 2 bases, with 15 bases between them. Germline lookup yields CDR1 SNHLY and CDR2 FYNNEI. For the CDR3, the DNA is TGTGCCAGCAGTGATGTAGGGAGGGGGGCCACAGATACGCAGTATTTT. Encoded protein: CASSDVGRGATDTQYF.

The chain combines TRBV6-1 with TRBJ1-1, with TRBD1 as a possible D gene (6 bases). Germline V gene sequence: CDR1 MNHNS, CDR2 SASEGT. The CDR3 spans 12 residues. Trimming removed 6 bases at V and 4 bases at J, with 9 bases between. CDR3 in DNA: TGTGCCAGCAGCGACAGGACCACTGAAGCTTTCTTT. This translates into CASSDRTTEAFF.

CDR3 sequence reads: CASSPRLAASYEQYF. The CDR3 DNA is TGTGCCAGCAGTCCAAGACTAGCGGCTTCCTACGAGCAGTACTTC. This rearrangement joins TRBV6-6 to TRBJ2-5, with TRBD2 matching over 9 bases. The J call may be in error: the DNA end matches TRBJ2-7 better. The CDR3 spans 15 residues. Germline CDR1 is MNHNY and CDR2 is SVGAGI (reference sequence).

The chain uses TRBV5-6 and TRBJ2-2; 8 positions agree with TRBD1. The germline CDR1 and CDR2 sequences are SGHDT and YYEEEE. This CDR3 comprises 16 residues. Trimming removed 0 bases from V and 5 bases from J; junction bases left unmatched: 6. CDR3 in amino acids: CASSLAGQGVTGELFF. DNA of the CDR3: TGTGCCAGCAGCTTGGCCGGACAGGGAGTGACCGGGGAGCTGTTTTTT.

The CDR3, as DNA: TGTGCCAGCAGCTTAGCGTCCGGGACTCCCGAGCAGTACTTC. It specifies CASSLASGTPEQYF. The V gene is TRBV7-6, the J gene TRBJ2-7; tentative D call: TRBD2 (6 bases). This CDR3 spans 14 amino acids. Germline assignment: CDR1 SGHVS and CDR2 FNYEAQ. Trimming removed 0 bases from V and 6 bases from J, with 12 bases in between.

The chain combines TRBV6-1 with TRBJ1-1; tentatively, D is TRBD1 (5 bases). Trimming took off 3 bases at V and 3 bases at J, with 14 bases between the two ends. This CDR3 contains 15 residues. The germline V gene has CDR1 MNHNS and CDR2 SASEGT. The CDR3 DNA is TGTGCCAGCAGTGACCCCTTGCGGGGGGACACTGAAGCTTTCTTT. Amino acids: CASSDPLRGDTEAFF.

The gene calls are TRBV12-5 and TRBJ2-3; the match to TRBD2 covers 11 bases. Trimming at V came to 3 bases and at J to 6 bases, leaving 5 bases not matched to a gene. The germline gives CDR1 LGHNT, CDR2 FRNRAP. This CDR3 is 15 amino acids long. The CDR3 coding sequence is TGTGCTAGTGGTTTTAGCGGGGGGGCTATGGATACGCAGTATTTT. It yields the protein CASGFSGGAMDTQYF.

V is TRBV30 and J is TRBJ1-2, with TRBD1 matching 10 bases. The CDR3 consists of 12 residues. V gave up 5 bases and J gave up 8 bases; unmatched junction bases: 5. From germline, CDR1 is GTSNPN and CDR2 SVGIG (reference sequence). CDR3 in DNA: TGTGCCTGGGGACAGGGGGTAGGGGGCTACACCTTC. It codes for CAWGQGVGGYTF.

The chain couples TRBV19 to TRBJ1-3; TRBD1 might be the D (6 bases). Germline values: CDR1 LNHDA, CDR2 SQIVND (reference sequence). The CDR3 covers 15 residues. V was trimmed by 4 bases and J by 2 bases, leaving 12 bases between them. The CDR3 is CASSRDQGTGNTIYF. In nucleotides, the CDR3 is TGTGCCAGTAGTAGGGACCAGGGGACTGGAAACACCATATATTTT.

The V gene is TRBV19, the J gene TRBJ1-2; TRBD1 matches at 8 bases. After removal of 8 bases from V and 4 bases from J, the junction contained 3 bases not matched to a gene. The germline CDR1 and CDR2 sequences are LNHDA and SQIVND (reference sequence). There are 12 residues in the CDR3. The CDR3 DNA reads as TGTGCCAGTTTGACAGGGGCCTATGGCTACACCTTC. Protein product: CASLTGAYGYTF.

The CDR3 DNA is TGTGCCAGCAGCAGGCAGGGGTGGGGACCACAAGAGACCCAGTACTTC. It yields the protein CASSRQGWGPQETQYF. V gene TRBV5-6 combines with J gene TRBJ2-5; the D gene is possibly TRBD1 (6 bases). The germline CDR1 and CDR2 sequences are SGHDT and YYEEEE. Trimming removed 4 bases from V and 2 bases from J, with 18 bases in between. The CDR3 sequence is 16 residues long.

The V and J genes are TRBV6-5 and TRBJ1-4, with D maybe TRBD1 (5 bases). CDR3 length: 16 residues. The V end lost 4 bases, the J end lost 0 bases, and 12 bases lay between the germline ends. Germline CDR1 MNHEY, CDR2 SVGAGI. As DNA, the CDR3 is TGTGCCAGCAGTTCAGGGCCCTTAGCAACTAATGAAAAACTGTTTTTT. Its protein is CASSSGPLATNEKLFF.

The CDR3 spells CASSYSAVYEQYF. In DNA, the CDR3 is TGTGCCAGCAGTTACTCGGCCGTTTACGAGCAGTACTTC. The chain has TRBV6-5 and TRBJ2-7; D is uncertain. The germline V gene encodes CDR1 MNHEY and CDR2 SVGAGI. Trimming shortened V by 0 bases and J by 4 bases, and 7 bases separated the two germline ends. The CDR3 is 13 amino acids.

The CDR3, as DNA: TGTGCCTGGAGTGTACGGGACAGGGATACAGATACGCAGTATTTT. Protein sequence: CAWSVRDRDTDTQYF. This chain connects TRBV30 to TRBJ2-3, with 9 bases matching TRBD1. Germline V lookup: CDR1 GTSNPN, CDR2 SVGIG (reference sequence). J gave up 3 bases and V 0 bases, and 4 bases lay outside the gene matches. The CDR3 has 15 amino acids.

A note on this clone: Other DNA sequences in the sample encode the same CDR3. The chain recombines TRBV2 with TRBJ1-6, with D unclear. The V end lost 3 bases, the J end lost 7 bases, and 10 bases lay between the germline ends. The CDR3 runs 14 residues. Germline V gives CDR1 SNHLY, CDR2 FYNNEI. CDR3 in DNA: TGTGCCAGCAGTGAGAGGGTAGTGAATTCACCCCTCCACTTT. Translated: CASSERVVNSPLHF.

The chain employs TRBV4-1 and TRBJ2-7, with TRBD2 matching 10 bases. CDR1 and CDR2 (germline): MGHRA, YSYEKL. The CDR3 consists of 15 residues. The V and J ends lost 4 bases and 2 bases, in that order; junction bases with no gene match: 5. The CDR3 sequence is CASSRVSGGAYEQYF. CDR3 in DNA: TGCGCCAGCAGCCGAGTCAGCGGGGGGGCCTACGAGCAGTACTTC.

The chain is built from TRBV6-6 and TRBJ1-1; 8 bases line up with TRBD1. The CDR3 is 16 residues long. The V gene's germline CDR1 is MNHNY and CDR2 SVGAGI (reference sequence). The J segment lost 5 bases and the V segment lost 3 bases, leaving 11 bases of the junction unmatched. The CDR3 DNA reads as TGTGCCAGCAGTTATGTACGGGACAGGCTAACAACTGAAGCTTTCTTT. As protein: CASSYVRDRLTTEAFF.

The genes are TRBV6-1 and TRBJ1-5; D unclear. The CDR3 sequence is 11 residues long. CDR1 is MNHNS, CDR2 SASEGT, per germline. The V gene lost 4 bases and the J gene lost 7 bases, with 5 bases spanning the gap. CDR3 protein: CASSGVQPQHF. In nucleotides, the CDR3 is TGTGCCAGCAGTGGAGTCCAGCCCCAGCATTTT.

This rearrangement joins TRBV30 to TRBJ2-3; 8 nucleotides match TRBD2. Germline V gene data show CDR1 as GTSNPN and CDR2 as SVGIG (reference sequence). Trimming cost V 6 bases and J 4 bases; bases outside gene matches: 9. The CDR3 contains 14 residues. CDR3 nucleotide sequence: TGTGCCTGCACCGGGACTAGGTCGTCAGATACGCAGTATTTT. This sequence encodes CACTGTRSSDTQYF.

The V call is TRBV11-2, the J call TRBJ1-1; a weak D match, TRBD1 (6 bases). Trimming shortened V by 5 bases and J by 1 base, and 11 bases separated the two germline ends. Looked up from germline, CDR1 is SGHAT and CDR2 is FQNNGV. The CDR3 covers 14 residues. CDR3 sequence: CASSTTGWNTEAFF. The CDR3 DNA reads TGTGCCAGCAGCACGACAGGTTGGAACACTGAAGCTTTCTTT.

The CDR3 protein is CASSSRQGGYTF. The CDR3 DNA follows: TGTGCCAGTAGTTCGCGACAGGGTGGCTACACCTTC. The chain links TRBV19 to TRBJ1-2; 7 positions agree with TRBD1. The CDR3 contains 12 residues. Germline lookup yields CDR1 LNHDA and CDR2 SQIVND (reference sequence). V dropped 5 bases and J dropped 7; count of bases not matched to a gene: 4.

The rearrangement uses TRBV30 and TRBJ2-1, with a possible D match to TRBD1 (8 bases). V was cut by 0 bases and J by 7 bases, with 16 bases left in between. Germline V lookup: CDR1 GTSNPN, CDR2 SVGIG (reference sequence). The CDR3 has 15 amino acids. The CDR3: CAWSVLATGVNEQFF. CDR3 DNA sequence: TGTGCCTGGAGTGTACTAGCGACAGGGGTTAATGAGCAGTTCTTC.